The 23 T cell receptor beta chains in this list originate from one sample, sequenced in a study of cytomegalovirus exposure and HLA in healthy donors. In the PCR, 60 Vbeta and 13 Jbeta primers were used. Clones were sequenced by immunoSEQ multiplex PCR, and TCRdb holds only the in-frame ones, with some missing. The sample shows 95,000 to 150,000 clones, 75% to 85% of them seen only once. The sequenced sample consisted of PBMCs. These receptors were taken from a man aged 35 to 55 in good health and CMV-seronegative.

V and J are TRBV9 and TRBJ2-7; 10 bases agree with TRBD1. The CDR3 runs 14 residues. With 3 bases clipped from V and 5 bases from J, the junction kept 5 bases outside the gene matches. Germline loops: CDR1 SGDLS, CDR2 YYNGEE. In DNA form, the CDR3 reads TGTGCCAGCAGCGCCCGGGACAGGGGCCACGAGCAGTACTTC. Its protein is CASSARDRGHEQYF.

The genes are TRBV5-6 and TRBJ2-7; 7 bases map to TRBD1. Germline V gene data show CDR1 as SGHDT and CDR2 as YYEEEE. This CDR3 has 15 amino acids. J gave up 5 bases and V 2 bases, and 10 bases lay outside the gene matches. The CDR3 region is CASSFDRANPDEQYF. CDR3 DNA: TGTGCCAGCAGCTTCGACAGGGCTAATCCGGACGAGCAGTACTTC.

The V call is TRBV18, the J call TRBJ1-1; a possible D gene is TRBD1 (5 bases). V was pared by 6 bases and J by 0 bases, with 14 bases between. Germline V lookup: CDR1 KGHSH, CDR2 LQKENI. The CDR3 runs 15 residues. The DNA of the CDR3 is TGTGCCAGCTCTCTTGTAGGGGATTTGAACACTGAAGCTTTCTTT. Translated: CASSLVGDLNTEAFF.

Note on this clone: The identical CDR3 is also encoded by other nucleotide sequences in the sample. The chain uses TRBV9 and TRBJ2-7; TRBD1 might be the D (6 bases). Trimming stripped 2 bases from V and 1 base from J, with 10 bases between. Germline assignment: CDR1 SGDLS and CDR2 YYNGEE. The CDR3 has 14 amino acids. CDR3 bases: TGTGCCAGCAGCGTGTCCGGGACATCCTACGAGCAGTACTTC. As protein: CASSVSGTSYEQYF. The full variable domain, with the rest looked up from reference TRBV9 and TRBJ2-7, is DSGVTQTPKHLITATGQRVTLRCSPRSGDLSVYWYQQSLDQGLQFLIQYYNGEERAKGNILERFSAQQFPDLHSELNLSSLELGDSALYFCASSVSGTSYEQYFGPGTRLTVT.

This clone came up a few times. This rearrangement joins TRBV5-6 to TRBJ1-1; TRBD1 might be the D (5 bases). Trimming took off 2 bases at V and 7 bases at J, with 12 bases between the two ends. This CDR3 contains 13 residues. Germline V gene data show CDR1 as SGHDT and CDR2 as YYEEEE. The CDR3 coding sequence is TGTGCCAGCAGCTTCTCTCCTACAGGTGAAGCTTTCTTT. Translating it yields CASSFSPTGEAFF. Variable domain in full (rest from reference TRBV5-6 and TRBJ1-1): DAGVTQSPTHLIKTRGQQVTLRCSPKSGHDTVSWYQQALGQGPQFIFQYYEEEERQRGNFPDRFSGHQFPNYSSELNVNALLLGDSALYLCASSFSPTGEAFFGQGTRLTVV.

The CDR3 nucleotides read TGTGCCAGCAGTTACGGGACAGGGGATAACACTGAAGCTTTCTTT. This encodes CASSYGTGDNTEAFF. The chain is built from TRBV6-6 and TRBJ1-1; 10 bases are shared with TRBD1. Germline lookup yields CDR1 MNHNY and CDR2 SVGAGI (reference sequence). This CDR3 has 15 residues. Trimming removed 2 bases from V and 2 bases from J; junction bases left unmatched: 2.

The rearrangement joins TRBV19 to TRBJ1-4; tentatively, D is TRBD1 (6 bases). The germline V gene encodes CDR1 LNHDA and CDR2 SQIVND (reference sequence). This CDR3 region has 14 residues. V lost 3 bases to trimming and J lost 10 bases, with 15 bases between them. The CDR3: CASSISDSRGKLFF. The CDR3 coding sequence is TGTGCCAGTAGTATCTCGGACAGCCGCGGAAAACTGTTTTTT.

The gene calls are TRBV7-2 and TRBJ2-5, with D unclear. TRBJ2-7 explains the end of the DNA better; the J call may be wrong. Germline loops: CDR1 SGHTA, CDR2 FQGNSA. The CDR3 consists of 15 residues. The CDR3 sequence: CASSLEAGHPYEQYF. In DNA form, the CDR3 reads TGTGCCAGCAGCTTAGAGGCAGGCCATCCCTACGAGCAGTACTTC.

The chain joins TRBV27 to TRBJ2-7, with 8 nucleotides matching TRBD1. Germline V gene sequence: CDR1 MNHEY, CDR2 SMNVEV (reference sequence). The CDR3 covers 16 residues. Unmatched junction bases numbered 7, after V lost 1 base and J lost 2 bases. The CDR3 spells CASSLLPDRVPYEQYF. The DNA for the CDR3 is TGTGCCAGCAGTTTATTACCGGACAGGGTACCCTACGAGCAGTACTTC.

The chain links TRBV7-6 to TRBJ2-7; D is possibly TRBD2 (5 bases). Germline V gene data show CDR1 as SGHVS and CDR2 as FNYEAQ. The CDR3 covers 12 residues. V shed 7 bases and J shed 6 bases, with 13 bases lying between them. DNA of the CDR3: TGTGCCAGCAACCTATATGGAGGCGAGCAGTACTTC. Translating gives CASNLYGGEQYF.

This clone has only one observation. The V and J genes are TRBV9 and TRBJ2-2, with 8 bases matching TRBD1. CDR3 length equals 17 residues. The V and J ends lost 3 bases and 6 bases, in that order; junction bases with no gene match: 13. CDR1 is SGDLS and CDR2 is YYNGEE in the germline V gene. This chain's CDR3 is CASSDPLTGVESGELFF. Written as DNA, the CDR3 is TGTGCCAGCAGCGACCCTTTGACAGGGGTCGAATCCGGGGAGCTGTTTTTT.

This clone was counted once. This rearrangement joins TRBV7-9 to TRBJ1-1; the D gene is possibly TRBD1 (6 bases). This CDR3 region has 15 residues. Germline CDR1 reads SEHNR; CDR2 reads FQNEAQ (reference sequence). With 7 bases removed from V and 2 bases from J, the gap between germline ends came to 17 bases. The CDR3 loop reads CASTPSTQGNTEAFF. In nucleotides, the CDR3 is TGTGCCAGCACCCCCTCCACACAGGGAAACACTGAAGCTTTCTTT.

This clone was detected once. This chain uses TRBV18 with TRBJ1-5; D is possibly TRBD1 (6 bases). The CDR3 is made up of 14 amino acids. V lost 3 bases and J 0 bases, leaving 6 bases between the germline ends. Germline CDR1 reads KGHSH; CDR2 reads LQKENI. CDR3 coding DNA: TGTGCCAGCTCACCGGACAGTAGCAATCAGCCCCAGCATTTT. Translating gives CASSPDSSNQPQHF.

V and J are TRBV7-2 and TRBJ2-7; the match to TRBD1 covers 8 bases. Germline loops: CDR1 SGHTA, CDR2 FQGNSA. The CDR3 totals 17 residues. J gave up 2 bases and V 5 bases, and 14 bases lay outside the gene matches. The DNA of the CDR3 is TGTGCCAGCAGCATCTGGACAGGGAGTCTTGGTGCCTACGAGCAGTACTTC. Residues: CASSIWTGSLGAYEQYF.

The V gene is TRBV6-5, the J gene TRBJ1-3, with D maybe TRBD1 (5 bases). V was trimmed by 4 bases and J by 0 bases, leaving 7 bases between them. Germline assignment: CDR1 MNHEY and CDR2 SVGAGI. The CDR3 covers 14 residues. The CDR3 is CASSSTVSGNTIYF. The CDR3 DNA follows: TGTGCCAGCAGTTCGACAGTCTCTGGAAACACCATATATTTT.

CDR3 in amino acids: CASSLIVGGEQFF. The CDR3 DNA reads as TGCGCCAGCAGCTTGATAGTTGGCGGTGAGCAGTTCTTC. The rearrangement joins TRBV5-1 to TRBJ2-1; D not resolved. Germline CDR1 and CDR2: SGHRS and YFSETQ. The CDR3 contains 13 residues. Trimming took off 1 base at V and 9 bases at J, with 11 bases between the two ends.

The CDR3 DNA reads as TGTGCCTGGAGTGTTCGGGACAGGGGTGGCTCACCCCTCCACTTT. Its protein product is CAWSVRDRGGSPLHF. The chain links TRBV30 to TRBJ1-6, with 10 positions matching TRBD1. Germline CDR1 reads GTSNPN; CDR2 reads SVGIG (reference sequence). V shed 0 bases and J 10 bases; nucleotides not matched to a gene: 6. CDR3 length: 15 amino acids.

A few counts support this clone. The chain is built from TRBV14 and TRBJ2-3; the D gene is possibly TRBD1 (5 bases). From germline, CDR1 is SGHDN and CDR2 FVKESK. Trimming took off 4 bases at V and 2 bases at J, with 28 bases between the two ends. The CDR3 covers 20 residues. The CDR3 region is CASSPKPSKPGDRHTDTQYF. CDR3 DNA sequence: TGTGCCAGCAGCCCCAAGCCATCGAAGCCCGGAGACAGACACACAGATACGCAGTATTTT. The full variable domain, completed using reference TRBV14 and TRBJ2-3, is EAGVTQFPSHSVIEKGQTVTLRCDPISGHDNLYWYRRVMGKEIKFLLHFVKESKQDESGMPNNRFLAERTGGTYSTLKVQPAELEDSGVYFCASSPKPSKPGDRHTDTQYFGPGTRLTVL.

V usage is TRBV6-6 and J usage is TRBJ2-7, with D unresolved. V was pared by 6 bases and J by 3 bases, with 15 bases between. CDR1 is MNHNY and CDR2 is SVGAGI in the germline V gene (reference sequence). CDR3 length equals 14 residues. CDR3 bases: TGTGCCAGCAGCCGCGGCTTTGACGGCTACGAGCAGTACTTC. It translates to CASSRGFDGYEQYF.

J is TRBJ1-5 and V is TRBV11-2; unclear D gene. Germline V gene lookup returns CDR1 SGHAT and CDR2 FQNNGV. This CDR3 comprises 15 residues. Trimming stripped 5 bases from V and 4 bases from J, with 15 bases between. CDR3 region: CASSQNGRSNQPQHF. In nucleotides, the CDR3 is TGTGCCAGCAGCCAGAACGGCAGGTCGAATCAGCCCCAGCATTTT. Together with reference TRBV11-2 and TRBJ1-5, the CDR3 gives the full variable domain: EAGVAQSPRYKIIEKRQSVAFWCNPISGHATLYWYQQILGQGPKLLIQFQNNGVVDDSQLPKDRFSAERLKGVDSTLKIQPAKLEDSAVYLCASSQNGRSNQPQHFGDGTRLSIL.

V gene TRBV19 combines with J gene TRBJ2-7; TRBD1 aligns across 8 bases. CDR3 length equals 14 residues. CDR1 is LNHDA and CDR2 is SQIVND in the germline V gene (reference sequence). V trimming: 3 bases; J trimming: 7 bases; junction bases outside the gene matches: 8. The CDR3 sequence: CASSIGQGSGEQYF. The CDR3 nucleotides are TGTGCCAGTAGTATCGGACAGGGCTCGGGTGAGCAGTACTTC.

This sequence joins TRBV4-2 and TRBJ2-2; D gene uncertain. The germline V gene encodes CDR1 LGHNA and CDR2 YNFKEQ. V was cut by 1 base and J by 5 bases, with 11 bases left in between. This CDR3 contains 15 residues. In DNA form, the CDR3 reads TGTGCCAGCAGCCAAGTCCTCATGCGGACCGGGGAGCTGTTTTTT. Its translation is CASSQVLMRTGELFF.

This clone was counted only a few times. This rearrangement joins TRBV6-5 to TRBJ1-6; D perhaps matches TRBD1 (5 bases). This CDR3 region has 14 residues. The germline V gene encodes CDR1 MNHEY and CDR2 SVGAGI. V shed 6 bases and J shed 9 bases, with 15 bases lying between them. The CDR3 protein is CASSQEGRFSPLHF. The CDR3, as DNA: TGTGCCAGCAGCCAGGAGGGGCGTTTTTCACCCCTCCACTTT.